This TCR beta chain appears in the sequencing data of a study of tumor-infiltrating lymphocytes in localized non-small cell lung cancer. Germline trimming cut 3 bases from V and 3 bases from J; bases unmatched to any gene: 8. The CDR3 totals 15 residues. The germline V gene has CDR1 KGHSH and CDR2 LQKENI. TCRdb's copy holds only in-frame clones and misses some; the assay was immunoSEQ multiplex PCR. Of roughly 16,000 clones in the sample, around 72% were seen once. This clonotype was obtained from a human donor with non-small cell lung cancer. The sample consisted of lung tumor tissue. The chain recombines TRBV18 with TRBJ2-7; 7 nucleotides match TRBD1. CDR3 in DNA: TGTGCCAGCTCACCCACAGGGGAAGCCATCTACGAGCAGTACTTC. Its protein product is CASSPTGEAIYEQYF.